The 3 T cell receptor beta chains below all came from one sample that was sequenced in a study of CDR3 diversity in severe acne. In TCRdb, the PCR reads were re-called with MiXCR into one record per CDR3 protein. The table shows 97,000 or so distinct CDR3 sequences, with around 56% occurring only once. Specimen: blood. These receptors were taken from a male donor with acne.

In this sample, this clonotype turned up a few times. The chain has TRBV3-1 and TRBJ1-5; D is ambiguous. The CDR3 spans 15 residues. Germline V lookup: CDR1 LGHDT, CDR2 YNNKEL (reference sequence). Trimming took off 3 bases at V and 0 bases at J, with 9 bases between the two ends. CDR3: CASSQAPGSNQPQHF. The CDR3 DNA follows: TGTGCCAGCAGCCAGGCACCTGGTAGCAATCAGCCCCAGCATTTT.

There are a few counts of this clonotype. The V call is TRBV2, the J call TRBJ2-7; 7 bases are shared with TRBD2. V lost 1 base and J lost 3; bases outside the gene matches: 6. Germline V gene lookup returns CDR1 SNHLY and CDR2 FYNNEI. This CDR3 contains 15 residues. In nucleotides, the CDR3 is TGTGCCAGCAGTGAAGTGGGGACTAAAGGCTACGAGCAGTACTTC. It is translated as CASSEVGTKGYEQYF.

This clonotype was counted many times. The CDR3 nucleotides are TGTGCCAGCAGGCCGACAGGGGGCTTTATCTACGAGCAGTACTTC. The encoded protein is CASRPTGGFIYEQYF. The genes are TRBV6-5 and TRBJ2-7, with TRBD1 identical over 10 bases. The V gene end was trimmed by 6 bases and the J gene end by 3 bases; junction bases not matched to a gene: 8. The germline gives CDR1 MNHEY, CDR2 SVGAGI. The CDR3 is 15 amino acids.